One sample yielded the 17 T cell receptor beta chains listed below, sequenced in a study of CD8 T cells in Susac syndrome. With random hexamers, 0.5 to 1 ug RNA was reverse transcribed. TCRdb ran MiXCR on the immunoSEQ multiplex PCR reads and lists one entry per CDR3 protein. The table lists more than 95,000 distinct CDR3 sequences, roughly 93% of them singletons, with approximately 0.097% in the top ten. Sequences were obtained from CD4+ T cells from PBMCs. The receptors come from a human donor with multiple sclerosis.

The chain couples TRBV6-5 to TRBJ2-3, with D possibly matching TRBD1 (6 bases). Germline CDR1 MNHEY, CDR2 SVGAGI. The CDR3 has 15 amino acids. V lost 6 bases and J lost 2, with 15 bases in between. Here the CDR3 reads CASSQGWGPTDTQYF. CDR3 coding DNA: TGTGCCAGCAGCCAGGGATGGGGGCCCACAGATACGCAGTATTTT.

The genes are TRBV7-2 and TRBJ2-1; D might be TRBD1 or TRBD2, each matching 5 bases. The V end was cut by 2 bases, the J end by 0 bases, with 11 bases between. Germline CDR1 reads SGHTA; CDR2 reads FQGNSA. This CDR3 is built from 16 residues. CDR3 bases: TGTGCCAGCAGCTTAACACCAGGGAGCTCCTACAATGAGCAGTTCTTC. This encodes CASSLTPGSSYNEQFF.

This sequence joins TRBV7-2 and TRBJ2-1; no firm D call. This CDR3 region has 13 residues. Trimming left V 2 bases short and J 8 bases short, with 10 bases between. Germline CDR1 is SGHTA and CDR2 is FQGNSA. The CDR3 nucleotides read TGTGCCAGCAGCTTAATCTATCAGGATGAGCAGTTCTTC. Translated: CASSLIYQDEQFF.

The count of this clonotype is one. V is TRBV5-1 and J is TRBJ2-1; possibly TRBD1 or TRBD2 for D (6 bases each). V was cut by 0 bases and J by 7 bases, with 17 bases left in between. This CDR3 is 16 amino acids long. CDR1 and CDR2 from the germline V gene are SGHRS and YFSETQ. The CDR3, as DNA: TGCGCCAGCAGCTTGGTCCTGGGGGGCCAAGGAAATGAGCAGTTCTTC. As protein: CASSLVLGGQGNEQFF.

The rearrangement joins TRBV7-7 to TRBJ2-5; 9 positions agree with TRBD1. The CDR3 is 16 amino acids. Germline V gene data show CDR1 as SSHAT and CDR2 as FNYEAQ (reference sequence). V dropped 6 bases and J dropped 4; count of bases not matched to a gene: 12. Here the CDR3 reads CASSSDPGQGTETQYF. The CDR3 DNA follows: TGTGCCAGCAGTTCCGATCCGGGACAGGGCACAGAGACCCAGTACTTC.

The chain couples TRBV7-8 to TRBJ2-7, with 9 bases that match TRBD1. The CDR3 runs 16 residues. Losses at the gene ends were 1 base for V and 4 bases for J; bases not matched to a gene: 8. The germline V gene has CDR1 SGHVS and CDR2 FQNEAQ. CDR3 coding DNA: TGTGCCAGCAGCTTAGGATTAGGGACAGGGAGTTACGAGCAGTACTTC. Translating gives CASSLGLGTGSYEQYF.

This rearrangement joins TRBV30 to TRBJ2-2; the D is unclear. Looked up from germline, CDR1 is GTSNPN and CDR2 is SVGIG (reference sequence). The CDR3 consists of 15 residues. Trimming took off 1 base at V and 4 bases at J, with 13 bases between the two ends. The CDR3 is CAWSDGPITTGELFF. CDR3 nucleotides: TGTGCCTGGAGTGACGGACCTATTACCACCGGGGAGCTGTTTTTT.

The V and J genes are TRBV18 and TRBJ1-5, with D possibly being TRBD1 (5 bases). From germline, CDR1 is KGHSH and CDR2 LQKENI. The CDR3 totals 15 residues. The V end was cut by 3 bases, the J end by 1 base, with 10 bases between. CDR3 bases: TGTGCCAGCTCACCGAGAGGGGAGAGCAATCAGCCCCAGCATTTT. As protein: CASSPRGESNQPQHF.

The rearrangement uses TRBV5-1 and TRBJ2-7; D unresolved. This CDR3 has 13 amino acids. V gave up 3 bases and J gave up 7 bases, with 14 bases separating them. The germline gives CDR1 SGHRS, CDR2 YFSETQ. This chain's CDR3 is CASSSGSLREQYF. The CDR3, as DNA: TGCGCCAGCAGCTCCGGGTCCCTTAGGGAGCAGTACTTC.

The CDR3 protein is CASSSSDFWMREKLFF. The CDR3 DNA reads TGTGCCAGCAGCTCCTCAGACTTCTGGATGCGAGAAAAACTGTTTTTT. This chain uses TRBV11-2 with TRBJ1-4, with D hard to call. The V end was cut by 4 bases, the J end by 8 bases, with 20 bases between. Germline CDR1 and CDR2: SGHAT and FQNNGV. The CDR3 consists of 16 residues.

The genes are TRBV30 and TRBJ2-5; tentative D call: TRBD1 (6 bases). V was cut by 0 bases and J by 2 bases, with 10 bases left in between. Germline CDR1 is GTSNPN and CDR2 is SVGIG (reference sequence). This CDR3 region has 14 residues. CDR3 in DNA: TGTGCCTGGAGTGTACTCAGGGGACAAGAGACCCAGTACTTC. Residues: CAWSVLRGQETQYF.

This chain uses TRBV7-3 with TRBJ2-1; tentative D call: TRBD2 (6 bases). CDR3 length: 16 residues. Germline-derived CDR1 and CDR2 are SGHTA and FQGTGA. V lost 5 bases to trimming and J lost 7 bases, with 21 bases between them. This CDR3 is CASSPLAGTARNEQFF. Written as DNA, the CDR3 is TGTGCCAGCAGCCCCCTGGCGGGGACCGCAAGGAATGAGCAGTTCTTC. Full variable domain (remainder filled in from reference TRBV7-3 and TRBJ2-1): GAGVSQTPSNKVTEKGKYVELRCDPISGHTALYWYRQSLGQGPEFLIYFQGTGAADDSGLPNDRFFAVRPEGSVSTLKIQRTERGDSAVYLCASSPLAGTARNEQFFGPGTRLTVL.

V usage is TRBV5-4 and J usage is TRBJ2-6, with TRBD1 identical over 9 bases. Germline V lookup: CDR1 SGHNT, CDR2 YYREEE (reference sequence). J lost 2 bases, V lost 4 bases, and 7 bases had no gene match. The CDR3 is 17 residues long. The CDR3 nucleotides read TGTGCCAGCAGCCCGGGACAGGGAGTTGCTGGGGCCAACGTCCTGACTTTC. Translated, it gives CASSPGQGVAGANVLTF.

This sequence joins TRBV20-1 and TRBJ1-1, with D maybe TRBD1 (6 bases). This CDR3 comprises 14 residues. V dropped 1 base and J dropped 5 bases, with 14 bases sitting between them. Germline V gene data show CDR1 as DFQATT and CDR2 as SNEGSKA (reference sequence). The CDR3 sequence: CSARAAGARTEAFF. In DNA form, the CDR3 reads TGCAGTGCTAGAGCGGCGGGGGCGAGGACTGAAGCTTTCTTT.

The V call is TRBV5-4, the J call TRBJ2-5, with D maybe TRBD1 (7 bases). The CDR3 is 15 amino acids. From germline, CDR1 is SGHNT and CDR2 YYREEE (reference sequence). Trimming took 5 bases from V and 4 from J, leaving 18 bases between them. DNA for the CDR3: TGTGCCAGCAGAAAGAATCAGGGGGAGGCAGAGACCCAGTACTTC. Protein product: CASRKNQGEAETQYF.

Comment on this clonotype: At one of its ends the junction is not consistent with the germline gene, which may arise from a read error. The CDR3: CASSLGSGGSYNEQFF. CDR3 nucleotides: TGTGCCAGCAGTTTAGGATCGGGGGGCTCCTACAATGAGCAGTTCTTC. J is TRBJ2-1 and V is TRBV7-9; 7 nucleotides agree with TRBD2. The germline V gene encodes CDR1 SEHNR and CDR2 FQNEAQ (reference sequence). The CDR3 runs to 16 residues.

The chain has TRBV12-3 or TRBV12-4 and TRBJ1-5; TRBD1 matches 9 bases. CDR3 length: 14 residues. With 6 bases clipped from V and 6 bases from J, the junction kept 6 bases outside the gene matches. CDR3 DNA: TGTGCCAGCAGAGGCACAGGGGGCAGTCAGCCCCAGCATTTT. Amino acids: CASRGTGGSQPQHF.